Sequencing of this T cell receptor (beta chain) was carried out in a study of regulatory T cells in long-lasting Graves disease. The TCR beta library used iRepertoire HTBI primers with Arm-PCR amplification of CDR3. TCRdb processed the multiplex PCR reads anew with MiXCR; each CDR3 protein has one entry. The sample holds hundreds of thousands of distinct CDR3 sequences, 13% seen once. A few counts support this clonotype. This CDR3 is built from 15 residues. Per the germline V gene, CDR1 is MDHEN and CDR2 is SYDVKM. Trimming shortened V by 4 bases and J by 6 bases, and 15 bases separated the two germline ends. Time point meaning: newly diagnosed GD, antithyroid drugs for less than 3 months. PBMC RNA served as the TCR library source. This sample also appeared in a second study, on T cells in Graves' hyperthyroidism and ophthalmopathy. That study reports: Together with thyroid ultrasound, orbital computed tomography, serum thyroxine and TRAb, clinical symptoms were used for diagnoses. First-round RT-PCR with HTBI primers amplified the TCR CDR3 region.

The input for sequencing was peripheral blood mononuclear cells (PBMCs), taken at new diagnosis, from a patient treated with antithyroid drugs. This TCR derives from a man younger than 40 with Graves disease. The chain combines TRBV28 with TRBJ2-2; D is unresolved. As DNA, the CDR3 is TGTGCCAGCAGTTCATCCGGGCCCATGTCCGGGGAGCTGTTTTTT. As protein: CASSSSGPMSGELFF.